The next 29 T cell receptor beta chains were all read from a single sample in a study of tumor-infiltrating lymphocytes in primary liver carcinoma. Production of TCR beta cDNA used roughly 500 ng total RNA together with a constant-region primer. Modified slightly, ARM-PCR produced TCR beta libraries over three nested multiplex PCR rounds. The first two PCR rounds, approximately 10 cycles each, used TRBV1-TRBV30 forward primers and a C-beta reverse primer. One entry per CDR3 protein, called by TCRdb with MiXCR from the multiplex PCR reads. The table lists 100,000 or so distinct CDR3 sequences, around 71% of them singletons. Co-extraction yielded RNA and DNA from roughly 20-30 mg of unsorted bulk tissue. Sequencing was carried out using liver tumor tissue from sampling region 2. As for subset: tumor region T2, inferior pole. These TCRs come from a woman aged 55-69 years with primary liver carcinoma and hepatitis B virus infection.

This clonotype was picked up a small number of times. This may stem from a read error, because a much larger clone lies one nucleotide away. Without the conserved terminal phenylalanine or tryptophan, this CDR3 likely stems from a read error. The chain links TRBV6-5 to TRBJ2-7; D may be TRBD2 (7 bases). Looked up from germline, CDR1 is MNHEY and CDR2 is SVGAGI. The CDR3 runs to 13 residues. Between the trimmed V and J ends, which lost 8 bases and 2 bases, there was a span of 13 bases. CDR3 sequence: CASRGAATYEQYL. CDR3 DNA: TGTGCCAGCCGGGGGGCAGCTACCTACGAGCAGTACCTC.

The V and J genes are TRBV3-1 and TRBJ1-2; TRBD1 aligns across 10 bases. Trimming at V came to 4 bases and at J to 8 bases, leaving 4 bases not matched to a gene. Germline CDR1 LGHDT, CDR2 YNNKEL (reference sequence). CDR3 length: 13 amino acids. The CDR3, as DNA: TGTGCCAGCAGCCCGACAGGGGGCGCAGGCTACACCTTC. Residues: CASSPTGGAGYTF.

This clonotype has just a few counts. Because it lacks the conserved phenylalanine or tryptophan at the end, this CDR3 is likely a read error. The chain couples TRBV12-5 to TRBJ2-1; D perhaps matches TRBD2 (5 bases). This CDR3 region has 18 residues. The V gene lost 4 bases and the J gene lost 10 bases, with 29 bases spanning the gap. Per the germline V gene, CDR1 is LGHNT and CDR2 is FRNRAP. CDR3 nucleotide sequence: TGTGCTAGTGGTTCTAGTTGGTTATTCGGGGAGTATGTGGGAGAGCAGTTCTTA. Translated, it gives CASGSSWLFGEYVGEQFL.

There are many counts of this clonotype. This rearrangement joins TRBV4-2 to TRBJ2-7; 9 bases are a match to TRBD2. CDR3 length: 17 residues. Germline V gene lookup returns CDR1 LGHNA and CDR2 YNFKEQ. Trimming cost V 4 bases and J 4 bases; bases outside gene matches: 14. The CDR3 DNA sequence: TGTGCCAGCAGCCTCGGTTCAGGTCTAGCGGGACTGTACGAGCAGTACTTC. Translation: CASSLGSGLAGLYEQYF.

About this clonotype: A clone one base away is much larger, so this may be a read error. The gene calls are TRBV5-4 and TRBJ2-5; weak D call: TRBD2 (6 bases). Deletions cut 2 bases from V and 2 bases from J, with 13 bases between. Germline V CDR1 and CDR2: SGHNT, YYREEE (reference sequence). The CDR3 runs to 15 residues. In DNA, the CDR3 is TGTGCCAGCAGCTTAACCGGGAGCGCGCAAGAGACCCAGTACTTC. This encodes CASSLTGSAQETQYF.

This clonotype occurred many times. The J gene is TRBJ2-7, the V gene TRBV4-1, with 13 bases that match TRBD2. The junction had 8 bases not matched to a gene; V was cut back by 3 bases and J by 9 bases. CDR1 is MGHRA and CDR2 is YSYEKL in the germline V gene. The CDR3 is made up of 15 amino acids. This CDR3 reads CASSHVTSGRAWQYF. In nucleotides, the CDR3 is TGCGCCAGCAGCCATGTTACTAGCGGGAGGGCCTGGCAGTACTTC.

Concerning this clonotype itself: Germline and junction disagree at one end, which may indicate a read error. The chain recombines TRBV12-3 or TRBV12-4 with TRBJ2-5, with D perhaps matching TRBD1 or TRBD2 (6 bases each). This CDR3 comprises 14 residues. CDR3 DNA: TGTACCAGCAGTCGACAGGAGGGCCGGGGAGCCCAGTACTTC. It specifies CTSSRQEGRGAQYF.

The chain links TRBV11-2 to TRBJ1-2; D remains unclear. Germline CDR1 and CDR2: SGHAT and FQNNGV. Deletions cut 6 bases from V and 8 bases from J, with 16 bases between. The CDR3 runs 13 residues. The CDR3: CASSYETEYGYTF. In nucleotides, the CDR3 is TGTGCCAGCAGTTACGAGACGGAATACGGCTACACCTTC.

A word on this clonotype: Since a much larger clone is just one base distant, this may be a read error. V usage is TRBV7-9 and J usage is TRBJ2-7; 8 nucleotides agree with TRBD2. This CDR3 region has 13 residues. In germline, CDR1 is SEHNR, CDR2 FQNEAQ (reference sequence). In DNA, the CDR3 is TGTGCCAGCAGCGCGTTAGCGGGACTCGAGCAGCACTTC. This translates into CASSALAGLEQHF. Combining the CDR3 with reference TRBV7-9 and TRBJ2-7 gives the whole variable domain DTGVSQNPRHKITKRGQNVTFRCDPISEHNRLYWYRQTLGQGPEFLTYFQNEAQLEKSRLLSDRFSAERPKGSFSTLEIQRTEQGDSAMYLCASSALAGLEQHFGPGTRLTVT.

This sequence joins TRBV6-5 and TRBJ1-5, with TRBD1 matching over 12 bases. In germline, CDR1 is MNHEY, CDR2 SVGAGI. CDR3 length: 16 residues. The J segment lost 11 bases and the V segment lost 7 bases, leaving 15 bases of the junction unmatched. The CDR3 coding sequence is TGTGCCAGCAAGATACCGGGACAGGGGGCTATGAAGTCCCAGCATTTT. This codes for CASKIPGQGAMKSQHF.

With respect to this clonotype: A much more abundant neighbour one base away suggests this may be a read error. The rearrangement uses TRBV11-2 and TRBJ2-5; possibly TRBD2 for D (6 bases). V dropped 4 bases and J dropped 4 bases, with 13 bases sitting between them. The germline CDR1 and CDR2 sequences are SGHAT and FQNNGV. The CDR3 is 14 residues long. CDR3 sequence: CASSSHQAGETQYF. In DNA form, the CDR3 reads TGTGCCAGCAGCTCCCACCAAGCGGGAGAGACCCAGTACTTC.

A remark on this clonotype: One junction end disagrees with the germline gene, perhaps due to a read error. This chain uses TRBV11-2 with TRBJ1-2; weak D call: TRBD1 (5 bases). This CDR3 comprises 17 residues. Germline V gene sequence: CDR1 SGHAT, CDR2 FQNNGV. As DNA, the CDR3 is TGTGCCAGCAGCTTAGATCCGACCAGGGCGCTTCGATATGGCTACATCTTC. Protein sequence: CASSLDPTRALRYGYIF.

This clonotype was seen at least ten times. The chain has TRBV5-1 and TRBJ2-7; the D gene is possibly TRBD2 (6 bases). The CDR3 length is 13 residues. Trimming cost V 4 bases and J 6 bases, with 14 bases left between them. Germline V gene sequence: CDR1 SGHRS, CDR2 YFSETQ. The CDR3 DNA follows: TGCGCCAGCAGCCAGACTAGTTCTGGCGAGCAGTACTTC. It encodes CASSQTSSGEQYF.

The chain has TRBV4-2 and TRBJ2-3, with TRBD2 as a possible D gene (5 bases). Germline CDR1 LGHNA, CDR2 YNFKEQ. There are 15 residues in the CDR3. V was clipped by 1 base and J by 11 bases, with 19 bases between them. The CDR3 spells CASSQGGLAEGMQYF. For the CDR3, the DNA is TGTGCCAGCAGCCAAGGAGGACTGGCCGAAGGTATGCAGTATTTT.

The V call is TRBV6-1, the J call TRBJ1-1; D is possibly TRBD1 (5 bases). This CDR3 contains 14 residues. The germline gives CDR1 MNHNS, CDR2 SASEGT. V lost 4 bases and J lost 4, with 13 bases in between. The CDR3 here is CASSGYRGGTEAFF. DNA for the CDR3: TGTGCCAGCAGTGGATACCGGGGGGGCACTGAAGCTTTCTTT.

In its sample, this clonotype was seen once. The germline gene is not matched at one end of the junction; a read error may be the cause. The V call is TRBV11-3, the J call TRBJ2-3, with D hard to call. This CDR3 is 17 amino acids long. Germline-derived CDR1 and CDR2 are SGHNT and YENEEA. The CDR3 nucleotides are TGCGCCAGCAGCTCTTGGTCCCTTGACAAGGGCACAGATGCGCAGTATTTT. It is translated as CASSSWSLDKGTDAQYF. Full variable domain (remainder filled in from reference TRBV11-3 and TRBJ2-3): EAGVVQSPRYKIIEKKQPVAFWCNPISGHNTLYWYLQNLGQGPELLIRYENEEAVDDSQLPKDRFSAERLKGVDSTLKIQPAELGDSAVYLCASSSWSLDKGTDAQYFGPGTRLTVL.

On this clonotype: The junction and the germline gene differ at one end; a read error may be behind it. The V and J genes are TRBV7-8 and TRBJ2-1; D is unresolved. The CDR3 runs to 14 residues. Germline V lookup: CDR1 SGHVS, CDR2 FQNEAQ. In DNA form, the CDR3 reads TGTGCCAGCAGGCTACGGACGGAGCTCAATGGGCAGTTCTTC. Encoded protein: CASRLRTELNGQFF.

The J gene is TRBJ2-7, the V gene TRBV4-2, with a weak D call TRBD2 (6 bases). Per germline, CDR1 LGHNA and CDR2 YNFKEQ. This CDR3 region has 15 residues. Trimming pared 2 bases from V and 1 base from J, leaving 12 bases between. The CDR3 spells CASSQWGLGSYEQYF. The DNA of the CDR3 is TGTGCCAGCAGCCAATGGGGACTCGGTTCCTACGAGCAGTACTTC.

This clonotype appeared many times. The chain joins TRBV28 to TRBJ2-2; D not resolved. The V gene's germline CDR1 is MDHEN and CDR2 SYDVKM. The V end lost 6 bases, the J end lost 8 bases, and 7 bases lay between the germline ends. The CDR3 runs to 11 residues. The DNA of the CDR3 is TGTGCCAGCAGCCTAAGGGGGGAGCTGTTTTTT. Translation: CASSLRGELFF.

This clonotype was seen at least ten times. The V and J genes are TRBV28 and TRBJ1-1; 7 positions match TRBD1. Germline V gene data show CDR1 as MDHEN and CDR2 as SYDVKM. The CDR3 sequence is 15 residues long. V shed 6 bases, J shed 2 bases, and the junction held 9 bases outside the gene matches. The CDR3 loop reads CASSRTGTVNTEAFF. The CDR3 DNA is TGTGCCAGCAGCCGCACGGGGACAGTTAACACTGAAGCTTTCTTT.

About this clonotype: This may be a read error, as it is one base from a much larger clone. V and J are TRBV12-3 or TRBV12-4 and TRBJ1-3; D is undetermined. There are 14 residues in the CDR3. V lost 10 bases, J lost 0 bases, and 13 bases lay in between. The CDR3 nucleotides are TGTGCCATCTCGGACCGAAACTCTGGAAACACCATATATTTT. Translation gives CAISDRNSGNTIYF.

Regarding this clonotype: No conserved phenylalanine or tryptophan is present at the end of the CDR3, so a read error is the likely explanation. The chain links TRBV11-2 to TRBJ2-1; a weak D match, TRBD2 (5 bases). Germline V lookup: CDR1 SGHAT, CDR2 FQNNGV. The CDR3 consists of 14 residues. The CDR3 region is CVSSSDLRYREQFL. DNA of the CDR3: TGTGTCAGCAGTTCGGACTTGAGGTATAGGGAGCAGTTCCTC.

CDR3 nucleotide sequence: TGTGCCAGCAGCTTAGTGGGGGCTAGCGGGGGCTGGGAGACCCAGTACTTC. It is translated as CASSLVGASGGWETQYF. The chain links TRBV11-2 to TRBJ2-5, with 10 bases matching TRBD2. Trimming at V came to 1 base and at J to 5 bases, leaving 10 bases not matched to a gene. The V gene's germline CDR1 is SGHAT and CDR2 FQNNGV. The CDR3 is made up of 17 amino acids.

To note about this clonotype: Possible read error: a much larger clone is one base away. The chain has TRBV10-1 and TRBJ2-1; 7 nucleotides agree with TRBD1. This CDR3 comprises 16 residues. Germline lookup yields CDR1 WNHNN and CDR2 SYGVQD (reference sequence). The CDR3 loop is CASSEQTGSRNNERFF. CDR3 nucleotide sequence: TGCGCCAGCAGTGAGCAGACAGGGAGCCGGAACAATGAGCGGTTCTTC.

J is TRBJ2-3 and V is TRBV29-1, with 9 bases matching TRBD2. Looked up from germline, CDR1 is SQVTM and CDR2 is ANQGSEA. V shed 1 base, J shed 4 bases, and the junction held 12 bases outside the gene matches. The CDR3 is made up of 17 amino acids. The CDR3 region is CSVEGLTSGLSADTQYF. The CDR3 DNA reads TGCAGCGTTGAAGGTCTGACTAGCGGCCTTAGCGCAGATACGCAGTATTTT.

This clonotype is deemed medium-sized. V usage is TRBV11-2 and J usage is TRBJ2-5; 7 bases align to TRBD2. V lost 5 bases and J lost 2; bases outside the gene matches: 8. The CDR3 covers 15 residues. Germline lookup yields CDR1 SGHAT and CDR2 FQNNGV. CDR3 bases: TGTGCCAGCAGCCCAAGGACTAGAACACAAGAGACCCAGTACTTC. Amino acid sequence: CASSPRTRTQETQYF.

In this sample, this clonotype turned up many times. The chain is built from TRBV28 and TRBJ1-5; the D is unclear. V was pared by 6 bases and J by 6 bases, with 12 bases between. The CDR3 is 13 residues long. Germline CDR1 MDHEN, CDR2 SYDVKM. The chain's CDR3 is CASRQNPIQPQHF. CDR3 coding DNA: TGTGCCAGCAGACAAAATCCAATTCAGCCCCAGCATTTT.

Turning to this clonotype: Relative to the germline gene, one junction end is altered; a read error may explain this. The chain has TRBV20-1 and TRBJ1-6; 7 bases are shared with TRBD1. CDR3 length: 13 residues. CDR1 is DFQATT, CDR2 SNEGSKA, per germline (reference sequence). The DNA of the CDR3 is TGCAGTGCTAGGGGCCCACAGGGGTCACCCTTCCACTTT. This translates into CSARGPQGSPFHF.

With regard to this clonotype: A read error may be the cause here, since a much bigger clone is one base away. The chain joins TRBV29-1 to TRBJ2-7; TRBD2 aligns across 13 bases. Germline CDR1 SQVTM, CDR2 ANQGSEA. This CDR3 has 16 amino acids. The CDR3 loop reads CNVEGTSGMGSYEQYF. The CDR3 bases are TGCAACGTTGAGGGGACTAGCGGGATGGGGTCCTACGAGCAGTACTTC.